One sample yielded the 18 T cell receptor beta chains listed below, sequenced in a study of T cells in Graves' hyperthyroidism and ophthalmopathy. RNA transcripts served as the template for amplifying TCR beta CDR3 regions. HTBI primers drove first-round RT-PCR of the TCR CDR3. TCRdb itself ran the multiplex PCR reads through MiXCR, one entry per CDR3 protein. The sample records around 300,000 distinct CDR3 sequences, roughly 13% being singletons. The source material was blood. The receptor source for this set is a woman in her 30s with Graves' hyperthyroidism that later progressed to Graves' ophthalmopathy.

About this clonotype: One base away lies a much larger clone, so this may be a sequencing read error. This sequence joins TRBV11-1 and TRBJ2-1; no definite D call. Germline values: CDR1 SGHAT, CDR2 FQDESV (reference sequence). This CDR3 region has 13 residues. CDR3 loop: CASGLVIGGEQFF. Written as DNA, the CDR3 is TGTGCCAGCGGCTTAGTTATCGGCGGTGAGCAGTTCTTC.

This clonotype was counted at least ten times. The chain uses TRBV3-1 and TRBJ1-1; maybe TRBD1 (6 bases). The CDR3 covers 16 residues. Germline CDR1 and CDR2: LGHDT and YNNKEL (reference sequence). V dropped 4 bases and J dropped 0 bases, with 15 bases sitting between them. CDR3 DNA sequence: TGTGCCAGCAGCCTTGGGGCGGGGGGCGTGAACACTGAAGCTTTCTTT. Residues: CASSLGAGGVNTEAFF.

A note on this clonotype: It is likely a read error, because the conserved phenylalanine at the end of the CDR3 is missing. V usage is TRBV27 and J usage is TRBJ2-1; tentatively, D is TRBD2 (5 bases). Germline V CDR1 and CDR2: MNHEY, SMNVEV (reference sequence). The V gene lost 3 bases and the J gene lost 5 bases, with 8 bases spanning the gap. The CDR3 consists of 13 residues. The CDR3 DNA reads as TGTGCCAGCAGTTTTGTGGGAGACAATGAGCAGTTCCTC. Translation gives CASSFVGDNEQFL.

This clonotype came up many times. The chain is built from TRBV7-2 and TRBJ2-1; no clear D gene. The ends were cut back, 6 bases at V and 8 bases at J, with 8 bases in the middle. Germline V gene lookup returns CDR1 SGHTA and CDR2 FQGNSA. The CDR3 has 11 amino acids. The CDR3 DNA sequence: TGTGCCAGCAGGTACACCCATGAGCAGTTCTTC. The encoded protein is CASRYTHEQFF. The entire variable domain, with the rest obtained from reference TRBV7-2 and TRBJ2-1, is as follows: GAGVSQSPSNKVTEKGKDVELRCDPISGHTALYWYRQSLGQGLEFLIYFQGNSAPDKSGLPSDRFSAERTGGSVSTLTIQRTQQEDSAVYLCASRYTHEQFFGPGTRLTVL.

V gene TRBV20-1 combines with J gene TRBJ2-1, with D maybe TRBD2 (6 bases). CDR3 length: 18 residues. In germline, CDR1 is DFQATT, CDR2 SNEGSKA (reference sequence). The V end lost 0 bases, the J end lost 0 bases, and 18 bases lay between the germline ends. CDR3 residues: CSARDNRRGISSYNEQFF. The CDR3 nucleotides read TGCAGTGCTAGAGATAACAGGCGGGGAATAAGCTCCTACAATGAGCAGTTCTTC.

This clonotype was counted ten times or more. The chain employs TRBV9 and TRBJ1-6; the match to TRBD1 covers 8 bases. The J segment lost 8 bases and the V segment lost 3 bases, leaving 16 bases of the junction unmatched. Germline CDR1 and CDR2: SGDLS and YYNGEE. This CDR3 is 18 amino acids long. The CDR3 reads CASSDPSGQGKSYSPLHF. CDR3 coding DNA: TGTGCCAGCAGCGATCCGTCCGGACAGGGAAAGAGTTATTCACCCCTCCACTTT.

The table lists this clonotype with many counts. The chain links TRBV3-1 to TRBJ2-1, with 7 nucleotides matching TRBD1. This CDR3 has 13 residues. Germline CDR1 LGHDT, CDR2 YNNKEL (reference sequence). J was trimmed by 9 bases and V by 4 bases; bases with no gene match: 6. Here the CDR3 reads CASSLRTGGEQFF. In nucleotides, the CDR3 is TGTGCCAGCAGCCTCCGGACAGGCGGTGAGCAGTTCTTC.

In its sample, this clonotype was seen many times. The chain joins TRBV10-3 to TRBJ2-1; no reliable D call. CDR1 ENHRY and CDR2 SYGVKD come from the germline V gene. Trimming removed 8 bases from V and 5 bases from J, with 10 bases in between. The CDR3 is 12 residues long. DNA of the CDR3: TGTGCCATCGGGTCAAGCGACAATGAGCAGTTCTTC. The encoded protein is CAIGSSDNEQFF.

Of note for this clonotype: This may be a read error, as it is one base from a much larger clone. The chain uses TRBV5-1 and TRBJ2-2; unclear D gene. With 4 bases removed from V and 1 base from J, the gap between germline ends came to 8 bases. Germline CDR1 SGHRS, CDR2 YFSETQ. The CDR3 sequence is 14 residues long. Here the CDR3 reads CASSPHRNTGELFF. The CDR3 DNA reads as TGCGCCAGCAGCCCGCACAGGAACACCGGGGAGCTGTTTTTT.

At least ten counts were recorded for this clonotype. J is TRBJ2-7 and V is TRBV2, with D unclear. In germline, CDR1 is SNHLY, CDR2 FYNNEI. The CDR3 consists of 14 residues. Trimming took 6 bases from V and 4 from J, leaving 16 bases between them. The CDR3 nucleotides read TGTGCCAGCAGCTTTACAGTCCTCTTATACGAGCAGTACTTC. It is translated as CASSFTVLLYEQYF.

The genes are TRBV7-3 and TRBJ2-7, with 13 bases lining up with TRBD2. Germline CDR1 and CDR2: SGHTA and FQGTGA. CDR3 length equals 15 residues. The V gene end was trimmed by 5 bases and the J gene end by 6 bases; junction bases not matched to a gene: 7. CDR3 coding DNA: TGTGCCAGCAGCACCGGGACTAGCGGGATTTCCGAGCAGTACTTC. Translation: CASSTGTSGISEQYF.

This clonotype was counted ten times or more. CDR3 sequence (DNA): TGTGCCAGCTCACCTGGTAGGCAGGGGCTGGACGAGCAGTACTTC. Its translation: CASSPGRQGLDEQYF. This chain uses TRBV18 with TRBJ2-7, with a possible D match to TRBD1 (6 bases). V lost 3 bases to trimming and J lost 5 bases, with 17 bases between them. Per germline, CDR1 KGHSH and CDR2 LQKENI. This CDR3 contains 15 residues. The full variable domain, its missing parts supplied by reference TRBV18 and TRBJ2-7, is NAGVMQNPRHLVRRRGQEARLRCSPMKGHSHVYWYRQLPEEGLKFMVYLQKENIIDESGMPKERFSAEFPKEGPSILRIQQVVRGDSAAYFCASSPGRQGLDEQYFGPGTRLTVT.

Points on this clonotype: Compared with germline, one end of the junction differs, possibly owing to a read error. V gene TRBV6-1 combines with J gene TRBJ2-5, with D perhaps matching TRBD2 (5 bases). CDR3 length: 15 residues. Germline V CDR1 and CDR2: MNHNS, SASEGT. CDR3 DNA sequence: TGTGCCAGCATCCCTTCGCCCCTGGAGGAAGAGACCAAGTACTTC. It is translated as CASIPSPLEEETKYF.

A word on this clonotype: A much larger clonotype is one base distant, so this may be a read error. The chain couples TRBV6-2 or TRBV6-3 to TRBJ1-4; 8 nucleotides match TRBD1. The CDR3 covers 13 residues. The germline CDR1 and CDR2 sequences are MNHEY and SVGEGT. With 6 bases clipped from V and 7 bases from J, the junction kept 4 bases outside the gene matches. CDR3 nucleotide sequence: TGTGCCAGCAGCCCGGGACAGGCTGAAAAACTGTTTTTT. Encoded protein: CASSPGQAEKLFF.

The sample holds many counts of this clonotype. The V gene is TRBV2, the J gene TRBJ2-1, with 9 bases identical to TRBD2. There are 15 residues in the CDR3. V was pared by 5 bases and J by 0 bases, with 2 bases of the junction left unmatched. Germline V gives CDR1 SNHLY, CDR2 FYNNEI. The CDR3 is CASSFSGSSYNEQFF. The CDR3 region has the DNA TGTGCCAGCAGTTTTAGCGGGAGCTCCTACAATGAGCAGTTCTTC.

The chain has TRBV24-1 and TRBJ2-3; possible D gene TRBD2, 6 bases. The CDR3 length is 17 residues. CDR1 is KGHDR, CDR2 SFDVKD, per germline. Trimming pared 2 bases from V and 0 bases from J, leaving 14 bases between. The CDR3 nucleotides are TGTGCCACCAGTGATTCAACCGGGACTGGGAGCACAGATACGCAGTATTTT. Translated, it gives CATSDSTGTGSTDTQYF.

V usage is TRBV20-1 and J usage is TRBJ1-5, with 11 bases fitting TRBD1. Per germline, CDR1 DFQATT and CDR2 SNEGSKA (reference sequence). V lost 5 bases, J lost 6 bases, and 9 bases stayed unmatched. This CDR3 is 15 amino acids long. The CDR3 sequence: CSARGTGGKAQPQHF. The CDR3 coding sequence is TGCAGTGCTCGCGGGACAGGGGGTAAGGCTCAGCCCCAGCATTTT.

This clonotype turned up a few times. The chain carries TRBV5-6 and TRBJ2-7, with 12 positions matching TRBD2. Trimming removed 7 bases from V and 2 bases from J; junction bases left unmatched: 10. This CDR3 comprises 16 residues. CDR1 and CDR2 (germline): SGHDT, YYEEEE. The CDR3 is CASGSSGRAITYEQYF. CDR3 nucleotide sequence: TGTGCCAGCGGTTCTAGCGGGAGGGCCATCACCTACGAGCAGTACTTC.